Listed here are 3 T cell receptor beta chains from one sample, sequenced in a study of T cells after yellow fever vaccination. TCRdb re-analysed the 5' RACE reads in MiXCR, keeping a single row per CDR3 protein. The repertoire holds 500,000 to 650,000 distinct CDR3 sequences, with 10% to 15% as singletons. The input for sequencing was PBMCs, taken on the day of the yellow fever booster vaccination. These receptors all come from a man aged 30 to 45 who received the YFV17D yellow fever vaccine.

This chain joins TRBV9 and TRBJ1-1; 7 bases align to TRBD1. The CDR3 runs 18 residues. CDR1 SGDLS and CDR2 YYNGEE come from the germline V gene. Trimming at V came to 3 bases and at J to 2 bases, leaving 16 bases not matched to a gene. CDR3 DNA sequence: TGTGCCAGCAGCGATCGACAGGGAGAGGAAGCTTTAAACACTGAAGCTTTCTTT. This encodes CASSDRQGEEALNTEAFF.

This CDR3 reads CASRSRGEQETQYF. As DNA, the CDR3 is TGTGCCAGCAGATCGAGGGGGGAACAAGAGACCCAGTACTTC. The V gene is TRBV13, the J gene TRBJ2-5; D assignment may be TRBD1 or TRBD2 (6 bases each). V lost 6 bases to trimming and J lost 2 bases, with 13 bases between them. In germline, CDR1 is PRHDT, CDR2 FYEKMQ (reference sequence). The CDR3 has 14 amino acids. The complete variable domain, with remaining parts taken from reference TRBV13 and TRBJ2-5, reads AAGVIQSPRHLIKEKRETATLKCYPIPRHDTVYWYQQGPGQDPQFLISFYEKMQSDKGSIPDRFSAQQFSDYHSELNMSSLELGDSALYFCASRSRGEQETQYFGPGTRLLVL.

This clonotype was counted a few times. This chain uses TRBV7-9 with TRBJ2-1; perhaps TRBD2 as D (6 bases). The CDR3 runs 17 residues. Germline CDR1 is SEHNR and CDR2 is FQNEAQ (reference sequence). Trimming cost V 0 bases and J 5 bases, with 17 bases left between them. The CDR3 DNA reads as TGTGCCAGCAGCTTAGCGTTTGTGGTAGCGGCCAACAATGAGCAGTTCTTC. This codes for CASSLAFVVAANNEQFF. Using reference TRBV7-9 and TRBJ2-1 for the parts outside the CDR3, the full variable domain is DTGVSQNPRHKITKRGQNVTFRCDPISEHNRLYWYRQTLGQGPEFLTYFQNEAQLEKSRLLSDRFSAERPKGSFSTLEIQRTEQGDSAMYLCASSLAFVVAANNEQFFGPGTRLTVL.